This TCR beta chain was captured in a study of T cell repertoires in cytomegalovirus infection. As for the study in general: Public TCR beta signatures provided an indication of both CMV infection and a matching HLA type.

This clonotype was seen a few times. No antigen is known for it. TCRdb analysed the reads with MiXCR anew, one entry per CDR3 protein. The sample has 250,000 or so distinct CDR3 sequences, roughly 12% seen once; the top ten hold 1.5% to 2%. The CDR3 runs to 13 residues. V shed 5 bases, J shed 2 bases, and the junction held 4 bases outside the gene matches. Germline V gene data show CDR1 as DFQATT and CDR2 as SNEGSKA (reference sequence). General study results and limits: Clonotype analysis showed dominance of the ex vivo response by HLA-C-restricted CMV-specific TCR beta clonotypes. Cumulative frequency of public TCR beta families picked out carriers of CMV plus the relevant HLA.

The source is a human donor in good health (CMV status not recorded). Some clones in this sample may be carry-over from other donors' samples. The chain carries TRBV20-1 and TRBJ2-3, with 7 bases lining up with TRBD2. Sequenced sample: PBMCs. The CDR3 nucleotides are TGCAGTGCTCGCCGGGAGGTCACAGATACGCAGTATTTT. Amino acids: CSARREVTDTQYF.